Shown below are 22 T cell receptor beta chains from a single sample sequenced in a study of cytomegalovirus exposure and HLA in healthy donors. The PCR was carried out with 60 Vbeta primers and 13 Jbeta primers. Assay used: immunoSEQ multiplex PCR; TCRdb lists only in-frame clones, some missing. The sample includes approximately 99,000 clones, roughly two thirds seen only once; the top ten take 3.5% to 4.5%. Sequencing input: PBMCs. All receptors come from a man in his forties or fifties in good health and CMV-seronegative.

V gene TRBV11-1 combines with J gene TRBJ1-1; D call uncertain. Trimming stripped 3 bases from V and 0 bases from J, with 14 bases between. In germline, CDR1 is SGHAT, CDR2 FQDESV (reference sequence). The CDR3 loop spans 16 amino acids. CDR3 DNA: TGTGCCAGCAGCTTTTCACGCACAGCCATGAACACTGAAGCTTTCTTT. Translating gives CASSFSRTAMNTEAFF.

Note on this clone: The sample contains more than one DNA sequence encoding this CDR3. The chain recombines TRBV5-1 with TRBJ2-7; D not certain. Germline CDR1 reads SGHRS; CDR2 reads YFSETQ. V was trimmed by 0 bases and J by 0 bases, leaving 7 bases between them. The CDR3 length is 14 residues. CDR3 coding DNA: TGCGCCAGCAGCTTGGGCGGCAGCTCCTACGAGCAGTACTTC. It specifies CASSLGGSSYEQYF.

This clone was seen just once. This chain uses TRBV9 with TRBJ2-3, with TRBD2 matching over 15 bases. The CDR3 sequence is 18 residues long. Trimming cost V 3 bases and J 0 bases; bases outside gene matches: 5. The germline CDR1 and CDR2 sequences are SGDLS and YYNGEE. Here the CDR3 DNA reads TGTGCCAGCAGCGGGGGACTAGCGGGGGGACTTAGCACAGATACGCAGTATTTT. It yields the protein CASSGGLAGGLSTDTQYF.

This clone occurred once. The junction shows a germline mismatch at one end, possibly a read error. This chain's CDR3 is CASTYSAGYTDTQYF. The CDR3, as DNA: TGTGCCAGCACTTACTCGGCGGGGTACACAGATACGCAGTATTTT. The chain has TRBV6-6 and TRBJ2-3, with a tentative D call TRBD2 (6 bases). This CDR3 spans 15 amino acids. CDR1 and CDR2 from the germline V gene are MNHNY and SVGAGI (reference sequence).

In DNA form, the CDR3 reads TGTGCCAGCAGGTCGCCCGGGTCGCAGTGGGAGCTGTTTTTT. Its translation: CASRSPGSQWELFF. The chain combines TRBV6-5 with TRBJ2-2; D not resolved. V gave up 6 bases and J gave up 9 bases, with 17 bases separating them. In germline, CDR1 is MNHEY, CDR2 SVGAGI. This CDR3 is 14 amino acids long.

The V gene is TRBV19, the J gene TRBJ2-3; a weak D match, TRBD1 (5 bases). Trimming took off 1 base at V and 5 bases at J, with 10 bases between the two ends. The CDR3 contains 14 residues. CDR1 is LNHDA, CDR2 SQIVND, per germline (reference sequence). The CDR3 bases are TGTGCCAGTAGTATAGCCAGGGTGGTAGATACGCAGTATTTT. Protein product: CASSIARVVDTQYF.

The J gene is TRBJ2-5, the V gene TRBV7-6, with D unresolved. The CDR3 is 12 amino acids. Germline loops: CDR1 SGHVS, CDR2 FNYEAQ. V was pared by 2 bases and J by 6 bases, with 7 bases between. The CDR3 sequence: CASSLYMQTQYF. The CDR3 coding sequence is TGTGCCAGCAGCTTATACATGCAGACCCAGTACTTC.

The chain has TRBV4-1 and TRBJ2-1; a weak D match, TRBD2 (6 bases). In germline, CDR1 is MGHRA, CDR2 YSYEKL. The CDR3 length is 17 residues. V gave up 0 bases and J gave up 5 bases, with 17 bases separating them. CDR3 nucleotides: TGCGCCAGCAGCCAAGATGCGGGAAGGCAGATTAACAATGAGCAGTTCTTC. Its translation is CASSQDAGRQINNEQFF.

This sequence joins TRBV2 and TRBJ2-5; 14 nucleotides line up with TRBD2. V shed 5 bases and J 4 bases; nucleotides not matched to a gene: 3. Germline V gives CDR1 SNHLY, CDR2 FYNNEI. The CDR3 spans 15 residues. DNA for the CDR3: TGTGCCAGCAGTACTGGACTAGCGGGGGGAGAGACCCAGTACTTC. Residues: CASSTGLAGGETQYF.

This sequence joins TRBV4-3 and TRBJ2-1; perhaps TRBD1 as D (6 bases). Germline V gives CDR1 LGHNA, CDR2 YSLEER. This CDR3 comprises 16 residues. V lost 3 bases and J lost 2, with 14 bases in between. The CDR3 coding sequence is TGCGCCAGCAGCCACCCAGGGGAGAAGACCTACAATGAGCAGTTCTTC. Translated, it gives CASSHPGEKTYNEQFF.

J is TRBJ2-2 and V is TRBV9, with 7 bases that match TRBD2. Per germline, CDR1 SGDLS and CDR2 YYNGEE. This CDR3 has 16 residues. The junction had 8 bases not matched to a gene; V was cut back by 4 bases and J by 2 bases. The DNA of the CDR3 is TGTGCCAGCAGCTACGCAGCGGGACTCAACACCGGGGAGCTGTTTTTT. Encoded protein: CASSYAAGLNTGELFF.

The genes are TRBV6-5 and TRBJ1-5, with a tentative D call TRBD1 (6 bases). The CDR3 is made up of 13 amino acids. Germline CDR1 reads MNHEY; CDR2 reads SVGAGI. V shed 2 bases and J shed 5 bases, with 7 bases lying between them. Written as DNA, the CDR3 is TGTGCCAGCAGTTACCACAGGGATCAGCCCCAGCATTTT. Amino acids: CASSYHRDQPQHF.

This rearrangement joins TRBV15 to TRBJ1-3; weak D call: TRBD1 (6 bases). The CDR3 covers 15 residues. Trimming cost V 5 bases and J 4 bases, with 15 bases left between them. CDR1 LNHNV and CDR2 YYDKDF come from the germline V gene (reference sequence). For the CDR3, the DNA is TGTGCCACCAGCCTACAAGGGGGAATGGGAAACACCATATATTTT. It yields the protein CATSLQGGMGNTIYF. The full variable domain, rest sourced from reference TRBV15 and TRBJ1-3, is DAMVIQNPRYQVTQFGKPVTLSCSQTLNHNVMYWYQQKSSQAPKLLFHYYDKDFNNEADTPDNFQSRRPNTSFCFLDIRSPGLGDTAMYLCATSLQGGMGNTIYFGEGSWLTVV.

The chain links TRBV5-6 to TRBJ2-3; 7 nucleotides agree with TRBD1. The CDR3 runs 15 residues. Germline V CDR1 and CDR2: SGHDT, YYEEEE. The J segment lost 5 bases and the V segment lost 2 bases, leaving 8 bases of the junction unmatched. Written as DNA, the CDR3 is TGTGCCAGCAGCTTCCCCCGACAGGGAATAGATACGCAGTATTTT. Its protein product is CASSFPRQGIDTQYF.

The CDR3 loop reads CASSSTPQETQYF. DNA of the CDR3: TGCGCCAGCAGCTCAACACCCCAAGAGACCCAGTACTTC. The V and J genes are TRBV5-1 and TRBJ2-5; no clear D gene. Deletions cut 3 bases from V and 1 base from J, with 7 bases between. The germline V gene encodes CDR1 SGHRS and CDR2 YFSETQ. The CDR3 runs 13 residues.

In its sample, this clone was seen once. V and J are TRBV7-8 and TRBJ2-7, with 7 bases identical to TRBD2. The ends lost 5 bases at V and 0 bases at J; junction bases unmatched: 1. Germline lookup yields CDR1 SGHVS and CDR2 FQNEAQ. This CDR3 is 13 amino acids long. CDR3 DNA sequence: TGTGCCAGCAGCCGGGACTACTCCTACGAGCAGTACTTC. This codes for CASSRDYSYEQYF.

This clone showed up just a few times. Here the CDR3 reads CASSHGPGQGEKLFF. The CDR3 DNA reads TGTGCCAGCAGCCATGGACCGGGACAGGGTGAAAAACTGTTTTTT. V usage is TRBV4-2 and J usage is TRBJ1-4; 9 nucleotides align to TRBD1. From germline, CDR1 is LGHNA and CDR2 YNFKEQ. V shed 3 bases and J 7 bases; nucleotides not matched to a gene: 6. CDR3 length: 15 amino acids.

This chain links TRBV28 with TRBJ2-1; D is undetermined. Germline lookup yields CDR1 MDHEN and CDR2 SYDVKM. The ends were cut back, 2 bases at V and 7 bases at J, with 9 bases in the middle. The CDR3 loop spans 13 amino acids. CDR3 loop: CASSLAGLNEQFF. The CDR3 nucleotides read TGTGCCAGCAGTTTAGCAGGCTTGAATGAGCAGTTCTTC.

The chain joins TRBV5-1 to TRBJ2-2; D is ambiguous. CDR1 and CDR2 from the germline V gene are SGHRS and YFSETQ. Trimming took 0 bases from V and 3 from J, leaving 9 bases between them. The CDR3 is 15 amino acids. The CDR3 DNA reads TGCGCCAGCAGCTTGGGAGGCATCCACACCGGGGAGCTGTTTTTT. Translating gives CASSLGGIHTGELFF.

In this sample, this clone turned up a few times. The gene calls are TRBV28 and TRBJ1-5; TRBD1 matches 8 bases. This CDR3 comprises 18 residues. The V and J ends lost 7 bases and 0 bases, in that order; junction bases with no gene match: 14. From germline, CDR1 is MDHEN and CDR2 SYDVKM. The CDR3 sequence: CASNSQGAIVYSNQPQHF. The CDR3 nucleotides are TGTGCCAGCAACAGCCAGGGGGCCATCGTTTATAGCAATCAGCCCCAGCATTTT.

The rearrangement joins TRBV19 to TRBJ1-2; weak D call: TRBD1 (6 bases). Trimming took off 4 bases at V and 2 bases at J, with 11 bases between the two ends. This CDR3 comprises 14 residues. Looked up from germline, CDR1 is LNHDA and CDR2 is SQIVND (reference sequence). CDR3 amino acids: CASSNPGGNYGYTF. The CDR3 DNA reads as TGTGCCAGTAGTAACCCTGGGGGCAACTATGGCTACACCTTC.

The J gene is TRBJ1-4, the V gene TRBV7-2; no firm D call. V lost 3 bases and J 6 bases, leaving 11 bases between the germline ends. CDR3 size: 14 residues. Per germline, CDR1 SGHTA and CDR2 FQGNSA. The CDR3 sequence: CASSFGGGDEKLFF. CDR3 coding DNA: TGTGCCAGCAGCTTTGGCGGCGGGGATGAAAAACTGTTTTTT. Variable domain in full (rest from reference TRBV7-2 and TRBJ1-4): GAGVSQSPSNKVTEKGKDVELRCDPISGHTALYWYRQSLGQGLEFLIYFQGNSAPDKSGLPSDRFSAERTGGSVSTLTIQRTQQEDSAVYLCASSFGGGDEKLFFGSGTQLSVL.